Shown below are 31 T cell receptor beta chains from a single sample sequenced in a study of shared clonotypes between healthy human individuals. Naive CD8 isolation took CD45RO-negative cells positively selected for CCR7 and excluded terminally differentiated effector memory CD45RA+ cells. Clones were read by immunoSEQ multiplex PCR, and TCRdb kept only the in-frame ones, dropping some. The sample contains approximately 840,000 clones, 96% of which appear only once. The sample taken for sequencing was naive CD8+ T cells sorted from blood. The origin of the receptors is a man in his thirties or forties in good health.

This clone was detected once. The chain combines TRBV2 with TRBJ2-1; 10 positions match TRBD2. Unmatched junction bases numbered 3, after V lost 4 bases and J lost 6 bases. Germline CDR1 is SNHLY and CDR2 is FYNNEI. The CDR3 has 14 amino acids. The CDR3 DNA sequence: TGTGCCAGCAGTGCTAGCGGGAGCATCAATGAGCAGTTCTTC. Protein sequence: CASSASGSINEQFF.

The rearrangement joins TRBV6-5 to TRBJ2-7, with TRBD1 identical over 8 bases. V lost 5 bases to trimming and J lost 6 bases; unmatched junction nucleotides: 6. Germline values: CDR1 MNHEY, CDR2 SVGAGI. CDR3 length: 13 amino acids. The CDR3: CASSAGGEVEQYF. The CDR3 bases are TGTGCCAGCAGTGCAGGGGGCGAGGTCGAGCAGTACTTC.

V and J are TRBV2 and TRBJ2-7; the match to TRBD2 covers 10 bases. This CDR3 spans 14 amino acids. Losses at the gene ends were 7 bases for V and 1 base for J; bases not matched to a gene: 4. Germline CDR1 SNHLY, CDR2 FYNNEI. CDR3 residues: CASTPLAGSYEQYF. For the CDR3, the DNA is TGTGCCAGCACTCCACTAGCGGGATCCTACGAGCAGTACTTC.

The rearrangement joins TRBV2 to TRBJ2-1, with a tentative D call TRBD2 (7 bases). V gave up 2 bases and J gave up 5 bases, with 13 bases separating them. The germline V gene encodes CDR1 SNHLY and CDR2 FYNNEI. This CDR3 contains 15 residues. This CDR3 reads CASSEWGGPDNEQFF. CDR3 bases: TGTGCCAGCAGTGAATGGGGGGGGCCGGACAATGAGCAGTTCTTC. Combining the CDR3 with reference TRBV2 and TRBJ2-1 gives the whole variable domain EPEVTQTPSHQVTQMGQEVILRCVPISNHLYFYWYRQILGQKVEFLVSFYNNEISEKSEIFDDQFSVERPDGSNFTLKIRSTKLEDSAMYFCASSEWGGPDNEQFFGPGTRLTVL.

The rearrangement links TRBV27 to TRBJ2-3; 14 bases match TRBD2. The junction had 7 bases not matched to a gene; V was cut back by 5 bases and J by 0 bases. This CDR3 contains 18 residues. CDR1 and CDR2 (germline): MNHEY, SMNVEV (reference sequence). The CDR3 coding sequence is TGTGCCAGCAGTCCCGGGACTAGCGGGAGACCTAGCACAGATACGCAGTATTTT. This gives the protein CASSPGTSGRPSTDTQYF.

The chain has TRBV19 and TRBJ2-7; 11 bases match TRBD2. V lost 7 bases, J lost 7 bases, and 6 bases stayed unmatched. The germline V gene has CDR1 LNHDA and CDR2 SQIVND (reference sequence). This CDR3 is built from 13 residues. This CDR3 is CASNPGTSGEQYF. CDR3 bases: TGTGCCAGTAACCCCGGGACTAGCGGAGAGCAGTACTTC.

Comments on this clone: The sample contains more than one DNA sequence encoding this CDR3. The CDR3, as DNA: TGCGCCAGCAGCTTAGGCGGGTACAATGAGCAGTTCTTC. It encodes CASSLGGYNEQFF. The V gene is TRBV5-1, the J gene TRBJ2-1; D perhaps matches TRBD2 (5 bases). This CDR3 is 13 amino acids long. Germline-derived CDR1 and CDR2 are SGHRS and YFSETQ. With 2 bases removed from V and 4 bases from J, the gap between germline ends came to 7 bases.

The gene calls are TRBV6-1 and TRBJ2-7; D is unclear. The CDR3 extends over 12 amino acids. Germline CDR1 is MNHNS and CDR2 is SASEGT. Trimming pared 3 bases from V and 5 bases from J, leaving 8 bases between. The CDR3 region is CASSDRWNEQYF. The CDR3 coding sequence is TGTGCCAGCAGTGACCGCTGGAACGAGCAGTACTTC.

The chain has TRBV27 and TRBJ2-3, with D possibly called TRBD1 or TRBD2 (5 bases each). The germline gives CDR1 MNHEY, CDR2 SMNVEV (reference sequence). Trimming shortened V by 3 bases and J by 6 bases, and 16 bases separated the two germline ends. This CDR3 comprises 15 residues. CDR3 DNA: TGTGCCAGCAGTTTCTTAGGGGATAGAGGGGATACGCAGTATTTT. Translated: CASSFLGDRGDTQYF.

The V and J genes are TRBV4-3 and TRBJ2-1; D perhaps matches TRBD2 (5 bases). This CDR3 contains 17 residues. Germline V gene lookup returns CDR1 LGHNA and CDR2 YSLEER. The V end lost 0 bases, the J end lost 4 bases, and 16 bases lay between the germline ends. Written as DNA, the CDR3 is TGCGCCAGCAGCCAAGATATCCCGGGAATCGGTTACAATGAGCAGTTCTTC. Its translation is CASSQDIPGIGYNEQFF.

The chain has TRBV19 and TRBJ2-7, with TRBD2 identical over 8 bases. The V segment lost 3 bases and the J segment 1 base; nucleotides outside the gene matches: 14. CDR1 LNHDA and CDR2 SQIVND come from the germline V gene (reference sequence). The CDR3 runs 18 residues. In nucleotides, the CDR3 is TGTGCCAGTAGTATCCTCCCCCCAAGCGGGAGTATGTCCTACGAGCAGTACTTC. Protein sequence: CASSILPPSGSMSYEQYF.

This chain joins TRBV9 and TRBJ1-4; tentative D call: TRBD1 (5 bases). Germline lookup yields CDR1 SGDLS and CDR2 YYNGEE. The CDR3 runs to 16 residues. V lost 2 bases and J lost 4, with 15 bases in between. The CDR3 DNA follows: TGTGCCAGCAGCGTGAGGGGCGCCAACCTTAATGAAAAACTGTTTTTT. Translated: CASSVRGANLNEKLFF.

The CDR3 region is CASSARDFGELFF. In nucleotides, the CDR3 is TGTGCCAGCAGCGCTCGGGACTTCGGGGAGCTGTTTTTT. The V gene is TRBV9, the J gene TRBJ2-2, with D tentatively TRBD2 (6 bases). The CDR3 spans 13 residues. Germline-derived CDR1 and CDR2 are SGDLS and YYNGEE. Trimming shortened V by 3 bases and J by 7 bases, and 10 bases separated the two germline ends.

The chain joins TRBV27 to TRBJ2-3; D is ambiguous. V shed 3 bases and J shed 6 bases, with 13 bases lying between them. The CDR3 runs to 14 residues. CDR1 is MNHEY and CDR2 is SMNVEV in the germline V gene (reference sequence). The CDR3 region is CASSLLPRVDTQYF. For the CDR3, the DNA is TGTGCCAGCAGTTTGCTCCCACGGGTGGATACGCAGTATTTT.

The chain employs TRBV11-2 and TRBJ2-2; weak D call: TRBD2 (6 bases). Trimming shortened V by 4 bases and J by 2 bases, and 14 bases separated the two germline ends. The V gene's germline CDR1 is SGHAT and CDR2 FQNNGV. CDR3 length: 16 amino acids. CDR3 sequence: CASSSLGGVNTGELFF. CDR3 DNA sequence: TGTGCCAGCAGCTCCCTAGGCGGGGTTAACACCGGGGAGCTGTTTTTT.

Remarks on this clone: The germline gene is not matched at one end of the junction; a read error may be the cause. V and J are TRBV7-6 and TRBJ2-1, with TRBD2 as a possible D gene (6 bases). The CDR3 spans 12 residues. Germline-derived CDR1 and CDR2 are SGHVS and FNYEAQ. CDR3 region: CASSPDYYEQFF. The CDR3 DNA reads as TGTGCCAGCAGCCCGGACTACTATGAGCAGTTCTTC.

The chain carries TRBV5-1 and TRBJ2-3; weak D call: TRBD2 (6 bases). V was pared by 5 bases and J by 5 bases, with 18 bases between. The CDR3 sequence is 15 residues long. CDR1 is SGHRS and CDR2 is YFSETQ in the germline V gene. The CDR3 reads CASRFVEGRKDTQYF. As DNA, the CDR3 is TGCGCCAGCAGGTTTGTGGAGGGACGGAAAGATACGCAGTATTTT.

This clone was seen a single time. This sequence joins TRBV27 and TRBJ2-3; 9 positions match TRBD2. The CDR3 runs 16 residues. CDR1 and CDR2 from the germline V gene are MNHEY and SMNVEV (reference sequence). Losses at the gene ends were 3 bases for V and 4 bases for J; bases not matched to a gene: 8. The CDR3 nucleotides read TGTGCCAGCAGTTTTCAGTCTAGCGGGATTTCAGATACGCAGTATTTT. Protein sequence: CASSFQSSGISDTQYF.

The CDR3 sequence: CAISARGIGEKLFF. The DNA for the CDR3 is TGTGCCATCAGTGCGAGGGGAATAGGTGAAAAACTGTTTTTT. The chain carries TRBV10-3 and TRBJ1-4, with a possible D match to TRBD1 (5 bases). The V end lost 4 bases, the J end lost 7 bases, and 13 bases lay between the germline ends. This CDR3 is built from 14 residues. The V gene's germline CDR1 is ENHRY and CDR2 SYGVKD.

The chain uses TRBV18 and TRBJ2-1; TRBD2 aligns across 11 bases. Germline values: CDR1 KGHSH, CDR2 LQKENI. The CDR3 totals 16 residues. J lost 3 bases, V lost 2 bases, and 3 bases had no gene match. CDR3 residues: CASSPFGTSGYNEQFF. CDR3 sequence (DNA): TGTGCCAGCTCACCATTCGGGACTAGCGGCTACAATGAGCAGTTCTTC.

The genes are TRBV28 and TRBJ2-1, with D tentatively TRBD1 (5 bases). The CDR3 loop spans 13 amino acids. The germline V and J ends were trimmed by 4 bases and 5 bases, with 9 bases remaining between them. CDR1 and CDR2 from the germline V gene are MDHEN and SYDVKM. This CDR3 reads CASSSGIHNEQFF. The CDR3 coding sequence is TGTGCCAGCAGTTCAGGGATTCACAATGAGCAGTTCTTC.

The chain is built from TRBV27 and TRBJ2-2; no clear D. V was pared by 5 bases and J by 5 bases, with 9 bases between. The germline V gene has CDR1 MNHEY and CDR2 SMNVEV (reference sequence). The CDR3 length is 13 residues. The DNA of the CDR3 is TGTGCCAGCAGTGGAACTTATACCGGGGAGCTGTTTTTT. Its protein is CASSGTYTGELFF.

The chain combines TRBV10-3 with TRBJ2-1, with a tentative D call TRBD2 (6 bases). There are 16 residues in the CDR3. Germline V CDR1 and CDR2: ENHRY, SYGVKD. V shed 4 bases and J shed 4 bases, with 17 bases lying between them. In DNA, the CDR3 is TGTGCCATCAGTGGGTGGGACTCCAAAAATTACAATGAGCAGTTCTTC. Translating it yields CAISGWDSKNYNEQFF.

The chain employs TRBV5-1 and TRBJ2-2; D is unresolved. Per the germline V gene, CDR1 is SGHRS and CDR2 is YFSETQ. The CDR3 sequence is 14 residues long. Trimming removed 3 bases from V and 3 bases from J, with 9 bases in between. CDR3 sequence reads: CASSSESDTGELFF. The CDR3 region has the DNA TGCGCCAGCAGCTCCGAATCGGACACCGGGGAGCTGTTTTTT.

The genes are TRBV7-9 and TRBJ1-2; tentatively, D is TRBD1 (5 bases). Germline V gene lookup returns CDR1 SEHNR and CDR2 FQNEAQ (reference sequence). V shed 3 bases and J shed 3 bases, with 8 bases lying between them. The CDR3 totals 13 residues. The CDR3 loop is CASSFEGHYGYTF. Written as DNA, the CDR3 is TGTGCCAGCAGCTTTGAGGGACACTATGGCTACACCTTC.

V gene TRBV14 combines with J gene TRBJ2-2; weak D call: TRBD1 (6 bases). Germline loops: CDR1 SGHDN, CDR2 FVKESK. V was clipped by 4 bases and J by 2 bases, with 11 bases between them. This CDR3 spans 15 amino acids. Here the CDR3 DNA reads TGTGCCAGCAGCCCCTACAGGGTAAACACCGGGGAGCTGTTTTTT. Protein product: CASSPYRVNTGELFF.

This clone is a singleton in its sample. This chain joins TRBV27 and TRBJ2-1, with TRBD2 matching 8 bases. CDR3 length equals 15 residues. The V and J ends lost 2 bases and 6 bases, in that order; junction bases with no gene match: 6. CDR1 MNHEY and CDR2 SMNVEV come from the germline V gene (reference sequence). The CDR3 region is CASSLGGTSGNEQFF. CDR3 coding DNA: TGTGCCAGCAGTTTAGGCGGGACTAGTGGCAATGAGCAGTTCTTC.

The chain recombines TRBV7-7 with TRBJ2-7; D uncertain. The V and J ends lost 1 base and 3 bases respectively, with 10 bases between them. Germline V gene data show CDR1 as SSHAT and CDR2 as FNYEAQ (reference sequence). This CDR3 is built from 14 residues. The CDR3 loop reads CASSLELNSYEQYF. The CDR3 coding sequence is TGTGCCAGCAGCTTAGAGCTTAACAGCTACGAGCAGTACTTC.

This clone was counted once. The chain combines TRBV28 with TRBJ2-1; D perhaps matches TRBD1 (6 bases). CDR3 size: 15 residues. Germline CDR1 MDHEN, CDR2 SYDVKM. V lost 9 bases and J 3 bases, leaving 18 bases between the germline ends. The CDR3 sequence: CASGGDEGIYNEQFF. The CDR3 bases are TGTGCCAGTGGGGGCGACGAGGGGATCTACAATGAGCAGTTCTTC.

The chain carries TRBV5-5 and TRBJ2-2, with 10 bases that match TRBD1. The V gene end was trimmed by 3 bases and the J gene end by 7 bases; junction bases not matched to a gene: 12. The CDR3 has 17 amino acids. The germline CDR1 and CDR2 sequences are SGHKS and YYEKEE (reference sequence). The CDR3 loop reads CASSSLSGTGVFGELFF. CDR3 bases: TGTGCCAGCAGCTCACTCTCCGGGACAGGGGTCTTCGGGGAGCTGTTTTTT.

The chain uses TRBV19 and TRBJ2-2, with TRBD2 matching 11 bases. Trimming took 6 bases from V and 0 from J; bases not matched to a gene: 6. The CDR3 totals 17 residues. Germline CDR1 is LNHDA and CDR2 is SQIVND (reference sequence). This CDR3 reads CASRPRLAGPNTGELFF. For the CDR3, the DNA is TGTGCCAGTAGACCAAGACTAGCGGGACCGAACACCGGGGAGCTGTTTTTT.